These 28 T cell receptor beta chains were sequenced from one sample in a study of blood T cell repertoires in COVID-19. Libraries were prepared by immunoSEQ multiplex PCR; TCRdb keeps only in-frame clonotypes and omits some of them. The sample records tens of thousands of clones, approximately 83% being singletons. Sequenced: peripheral blood. These receptors originate from a man between 65 and 85 years old with acute or convalescent COVID-19.

CDR3 coding DNA: TGTGCCATCAGTATAGCGGGAGACCAAGAGACCCAGTACTTC. Translating it yields CAISIAGDQETQYF. This sequence joins TRBV10-3 and TRBJ2-5; 9 positions agree with TRBD2. This CDR3 is built from 14 residues. After removal of 5 bases from V and 0 bases from J, the junction contained 1 base not matched to a gene. From germline, CDR1 is ENHRY and CDR2 SYGVKD.

The chain uses TRBV2 and TRBJ2-7; 16 bases fit TRBD2. The germline gives CDR1 SNHLY, CDR2 FYNNEI. Trimming took 6 bases from V and 0 from J; bases not matched to a gene: 8. There are 18 residues in the CDR3. The CDR3 DNA reads as TGTGCCAGCAGGGGGGGGACTAGCGGGAGGGTGAGCTCCTACGAGCAGTACTTC. Protein: CASRGGTSGRVSSYEQYF.

The chain uses TRBV20-1 and TRBJ2-2; D may be TRBD1 (6 bases). The V gene lost 3 bases and the J gene lost 5 bases, with 19 bases spanning the gap. The CDR3 sequence is 16 residues long. The germline V gene has CDR1 DFQATT and CDR2 SNEGSKA (reference sequence). The CDR3 loop reads CSASVYGQGWTGELFF. CDR3 bases: TGCAGTGCTAGTGTATATGGCCAGGGGTGGACCGGGGAGCTGTTTTTT.

This chain joins TRBV4-1 and TRBJ2-3, with D possibly matching TRBD1 (5 bases). V lost 3 bases to trimming and J lost 2 bases, with 12 bases between them. The germline V gene has CDR1 MGHRA and CDR2 YSYEKL. There are 15 residues in the CDR3. CDR3 nucleotides: TGCGCCAGCAGCCATCAGGGATTTAACACAGATACGCAGTATTTT. Residues: CASSHQGFNTDTQYF.

V is TRBV9 and J is TRBJ1-6, with 8 bases lining up with TRBD1. The CDR3 consists of 18 residues. Looked up from germline, CDR1 is SGDLS and CDR2 is YYNGEE. V was clipped by 0 bases and J by 6 bases; unmatched bases: 11. CDR3 in DNA: TGTGCCAGCAGCGTAGATCCCAGGGGCAGGGGGCTTAATTCACCCCTCCACTTT. Amino acid sequence: CASSVDPRGRGLNSPLHF.

The CDR3 spells CASSLLRSPSEQFF. CDR3 nucleotides: TGTGCCAGCAGCTTACTACGCTCTCCTTCTGAGCAGTTCTTC. The chain is built from TRBV7-2 and TRBJ2-1; D is undetermined. Germline loops: CDR1 SGHTA, CDR2 FQGNSA. The CDR3 contains 14 residues. Deletions cut 2 bases from V and 9 bases from J, with 14 bases between.

This chain connects TRBV9 to TRBJ2-7, with 8 bases that match TRBD2. The CDR3 is 17 residues long. Germline lookup yields CDR1 SGDLS and CDR2 YYNGEE. V shed 0 bases and J 3 bases; nucleotides not matched to a gene: 11. The CDR3 protein is CASSVGEAGGAYYEQYF. Here the CDR3 DNA reads TGTGCCAGCAGCGTAGGTGAGGCGGGAGGCGCTTACTACGAGCAGTACTTC.

V gene TRBV6-5 combines with J gene TRBJ1-5, with 8 bases that match TRBD1. CDR1 and CDR2 (germline): MNHEY, SVGAGI. Unmatched junction bases numbered 7, after V lost 8 bases and J lost 4 bases. CDR3 size: 14 residues. For the CDR3, the DNA is TGTGCCAGCGCCCCGACAGGGGATAATCAGCCCCAGCATTTT. It codes for CASAPTGDNQPQHF.

The chain has TRBV30 and TRBJ1-5, with 9 bases matching TRBD1. V gave up 3 bases and J gave up 4 bases; unmatched junction bases: 4. CDR1 GTSNPN and CDR2 SVGIG come from the germline V gene (reference sequence). CDR3 length: 14 residues. Written as DNA, the CDR3 is TGTGCCTGGAGGGACAGGGGTGGAAATCAGCCCCAGCATTTT. Amino acid sequence: CAWRDRGGNQPQHF.

This CDR3 is CASSSETGGKQYF. The CDR3 DNA is TGTGCCAGCAGCTCCGAGACAGGGGGTAAGCAGTACTTC. V usage is TRBV5-6 and J usage is TRBJ2-7, with 9 nucleotides matching TRBD1. Germline V gene lookup returns CDR1 SGHDT and CDR2 YYEEEE. This CDR3 spans 13 amino acids. Trimming took 3 bases from V and 8 from J; bases not matched to a gene: 6.

This CDR3 reads CASSFKGKGTGELFF. The CDR3 nucleotides read TGTGCCAGCAGCTTCAAGGGGAAAGGCACCGGGGAGCTGTTTTTT. The genes are TRBV13 and TRBJ2-2, with TRBD1 as a possible D gene (5 bases). Trimming cost V 3 bases and J 4 bases, with 12 bases left between them. The CDR3 extends over 15 amino acids. From germline, CDR1 is PRHDT and CDR2 FYEKMQ (reference sequence).

The chain is built from TRBV20-1 and TRBJ2-5; TRBD2 aligns across 13 bases. J lost 5 bases, V lost 3 bases, and 9 bases had no gene match. Germline CDR1 DFQATT, CDR2 SNEGSKA (reference sequence). This CDR3 is built from 16 residues. The CDR3 protein is CSASTGTSGITETQYF. The CDR3, as DNA: TGCAGTGCTAGTACCGGGACTAGCGGGATAACGGAGACCCAGTACTTC.

The chain employs TRBV30 and TRBJ2-7; 10 positions match TRBD2. CDR1 GTSNPN and CDR2 SVGIG come from the germline V gene (reference sequence). Trimming cost V 5 bases and J 5 bases; bases outside gene matches: 12. CDR3 length: 15 residues. In nucleotides, the CDR3 is TGTGCCTGGGGAGCCATAGCGGGAGGCCCCCACGAGCAGTACTTC. Its protein product is CAWGAIAGGPHEQYF.

V usage is TRBV12-3 or TRBV12-4 and J usage is TRBJ1-1; no definite D call. Trimming cost V 7 bases and J 4 bases, with 10 bases left between them. The CDR3 totals 12 residues. The CDR3 spells CASTRERTEAFF. In DNA, the CDR3 is TGTGCCAGCACCCGGGAGCGCACTGAAGCTTTCTTT.

The rearrangement uses TRBV30 and TRBJ2-5, with 7 bases matching TRBD1. The length of the CDR3 is 13 residues. With V trimmed by 1 base and J by 1 base, 0 bases remained unmatched. Germline-derived CDR1 and CDR2 are GTSNPN and SVGIG (reference sequence). Written as DNA, the CDR3 is TGTGCCTGGAGTGGACAGGGCCAAGAGACCCAGTACTTC. Protein: CAWSGQGQETQYF.

The chain employs TRBV5-6 and TRBJ1-1; D is possibly TRBD1 (5 bases). CDR1 SGHDT and CDR2 YYEEEE come from the germline V gene. With 2 bases removed from V and 6 bases from J, the gap between germline ends came to 11 bases. The CDR3 contains 13 residues. The CDR3 DNA follows: TGTGCCAGCAGCTTAGGGGTGGGATCTGAAGCTTTCTTT. Translation: CASSLGVGSEAFF.

The CDR3 loop reads CASSQRPGDEQYF. Written as DNA, the CDR3 is TGTGCCAGCAGTCAAAGACCAGGGGACGAGCAGTACTTC. V usage is TRBV11-3 and J usage is TRBJ2-7; TRBD1 is a possible D gene (6 bases). Deletions cut 6 bases from V and 5 bases from J, with 14 bases between. The CDR3 consists of 13 residues. Germline-derived CDR1 and CDR2 are SGHNT and YENEEA.

This chain links TRBV10-3 with TRBJ2-3, with 8 bases identical to TRBD2. The germline gives CDR1 ENHRY, CDR2 SYGVKD. Germline trimming cut 0 bases from V and 4 bases from J; bases unmatched to any gene: 6. The CDR3 consists of 16 residues. The CDR3 DNA reads TGTGCCATCAGTGAGTCCCCGGGAGGGCCTTCAGATACGCAGTATTTT. The encoded protein is CAISESPGGPSDTQYF.

The rearrangement uses TRBV29-1 and TRBJ2-2, with D unclear. The CDR3 covers 13 residues. The germline gives CDR1 SQVTM, CDR2 ANQGSEA. Trimming removed 3 bases from V and 1 base from J, with 6 bases in between. The CDR3 region is CSVEAENTGELFF. The CDR3 bases are TGCAGCGTTGAGGCGGAGAACACCGGGGAGCTGTTTTTT.

The chain joins TRBV5-1 to TRBJ2-1; no clear D. Germline assignment: CDR1 SGHRS and CDR2 YFSETQ. Deletions cut 0 bases from V and 0 bases from J, with 7 bases between. The CDR3 consists of 15 residues. The CDR3 loop reads CASSLEPNSYNEQFF. The CDR3, as DNA: TGCGCCAGCAGCTTGGAACCTAACTCCTACAATGAGCAGTTCTTC.

The rearrangement uses TRBV30 and TRBJ1-2; 8 nucleotides match TRBD1. CDR1 and CDR2 (germline): GTSNPN, SVGIG (reference sequence). The junction had 7 bases not matched to a gene; V was cut back by 2 bases and J by 8 bases. The CDR3 length is 13 residues. CDR3 bases: TGTGCCTGGAGTACAGGACAGGGCAAGGGCTACACCTTC. Its protein is CAWSTGQGKGYTF.

CDR3 bases: TGTGCCAGCTCAGTGACAGCTAATAATGGCTACACCTTC. As protein: CASSVTANNGYTF. This chain joins TRBV18 and TRBJ1-2, with a tentative D call TRBD1 (5 bases). Trimming left V 5 bases short and J 6 bases short, with 13 bases between. The CDR3 spans 13 residues. Germline V CDR1 and CDR2: KGHSH, LQKENI.

The chain couples TRBV30 to TRBJ2-7, with TRBD1 identical over 8 bases. The V and J ends lost 3 bases and 4 bases, in that order; junction bases with no gene match: 20. The CDR3 totals 18 residues. Germline CDR1 reads GTSNPN; CDR2 reads SVGIG (reference sequence). The CDR3 DNA reads as TGTGCCTGGAGGACCGGGACAGGTGATCTGTTTGGCGGATACGAGCAGTACTTC. It codes for CAWRTGTGDLFGGYEQYF.

The chain recombines TRBV5-1 with TRBJ2-6, with D hard to call. CDR3 length: 14 residues. V was pared by 1 base and J by 1 base, with 3 bases between. Looked up from germline, CDR1 is SGHRS and CDR2 is YFSETQ. The CDR3 region is CASSLQSGANVLTF. The DNA for the CDR3 is TGCGCCAGCAGCTTGCAGTCTGGGGCCAACGTCCTGACTTTC.

The chain uses TRBV20-1 and TRBJ2-1; D remains unclear. Germline CDR1 is DFQATT and CDR2 is SNEGSKA (reference sequence). This CDR3 region has 11 residues. V was trimmed by 2 bases and J by 3 bases, leaving 2 bases between them. CDR3 protein: CSARHYNEQFF. CDR3 nucleotide sequence: TGCAGTGCTAGACACTACAATGAGCAGTTCTTC.

V and J are TRBV18 and TRBJ2-7, with TRBD2 identical over 14 bases. From germline, CDR1 is KGHSH and CDR2 LQKENI. The CDR3 spans 16 residues. V shed 2 bases and J 2 bases; nucleotides not matched to a gene: 2. The CDR3 protein is CASSPSTSGRAYEQYF. The CDR3 region has the DNA TGTGCCAGCTCACCATCGACTAGCGGGAGGGCCTACGAGCAGTACTTC. Full variable domain (rest looked up from reference TRBV18 and TRBJ2-7): NAGVMQNPRHLVRRRGQEARLRCSPMKGHSHVYWYRQLPEEGLKFMVYLQKENIIDESGMPKERFSAEFPKEGPSILRIQQVVRGDSAAYFCASSPSTSGRAYEQYFGPGTRLTVT.

V and J are TRBV24-1 and TRBJ2-1; 8 bases match TRBD1. The trim removed 2 bases at V and 7 bases at J, leaving 9 bases unmatched. The CDR3 spans 16 residues. The V gene's germline CDR1 is KGHDR and CDR2 SFDVKD. CDR3 protein: CATSDSRTGLKNEQFF. The CDR3 nucleotides are TGTGCCACCAGTGATTCTCGGACAGGGCTCAAAAATGAGCAGTTCTTC.

V usage is TRBV28 and J usage is TRBJ2-7; 7 bases are a match to TRBD2. The CDR3 is 16 residues long. V was clipped by 4 bases and J by 2 bases; unmatched bases: 11. CDR1 is MDHEN, CDR2 SYDVKM, per germline. The CDR3 bases are TGTGCCAGCAGTTCACCCCGGGGGGTCCAAACCTACGAGCAGTACTTC. This sequence encodes CASSSPRGVQTYEQYF.